Listed below are T cell receptor beta chains from one sample, sequenced in a study of monozygotic twins with cystic fibrosis. The method was immunoSEQ multiplex PCR; TCRdb's version includes in-frame clones alone and lacks a portion of them. The profile shows about 20,000 clones, around nine tenths of them singletons. The sequenced sample was blood. These receptors came from a woman under 40 with cystic fibrosis. Both conserved end residues are part of each CDR3. The order of the fields is V gene, D gene, J gene, clone size, CDR3 DNA, CDR3 protein. A D gene is named only where the DNA matches it firmly. Expanded clones are given a class, and other clones once, few, many or no size at all.

TRBV7-9,TRBD1,TRBJ2-1,once,TGTGCCAGCAGCTTGGGGACAGGGGTGGCCAATGAGCAGTTCTTC,CASSLGTGVANEQFF
TRBV29-1,NA,TRBJ2-3,NA,TGCAGCGCGTCCGGGATCTCTAGCACAGATACGCAGTATTTT,CSASGISSTDTQYF
TRBV6-6,NA,TRBJ2-7,NA,TGTGCCAGCAGTTACAGCCCCTCGAGCTCCTACGAGCAGTACTTC,CASSYSPSSSYEQYF
TRBV6-1,NA,TRBJ2-7,few,TGTGCCAGCAGTGTCCGACACAGGGCCCCCTACGAGCAGTACTTC,CASSVRHRAPYEQYF
TRBV10-3,TRBD2,TRBJ2-2,NA,TGTGCCATCAGTGTGGCGGGGGAGGGCACCGGGGAGCTGTTTTTT,CAISVAGEGTGELFF
TRBV6-1,NA,TRBJ2-2,NA,TGTGCCAGCAGTCGGCGAAACAGGGACATTGAGCTGTTTTTT,CASSRRNRDIELFF
TRBV5-3,NA,TRBJ2-7,NA,TGTGCCAGAAGCTTTAGTCGAGATGGGTGGCCGATGAACGAGCAGTACTTC,CARSFSRDGWPMNEQYF
TRBV11-2,NA,TRBJ2-7,few,TGTGCCAGCAGCTTAGGACAGACATACGAGCAGTACTTC,CASSLGQTYEQYF
TRBV5-4,NA,TRBJ1-1,NA,TGTGCCAGCTACCCCCGTCGGGCCGACACTGAAGCTTTCTTT,CASYPRRADTEAFF
TRBV7-2,NA,TRBJ2-3,NA,TGTGCCAGCAGGTTGGGACTTCTTTCGGATACGCAGTATTTT,CASRLGLLSDTQYF
TRBV18,TRBD1,TRBJ1-2,once,TGTGCCAGCTCACCGCTCGGGACAGGGGCTTCCCCTTATGGCTACACCTTC,CASSPLGTGASPYGYTF
TRBV7-2,NA,TRBJ1-2,few,TGTGCCAGCAGCCTATTGGGGGCCAAGTACTATGGCTACACCTTC,CASSLLGAKYYGYTF
TRBV7-8,NA,TRBJ2-5,NA,TGTGCCAGCAGCCTTCAAGAGACCCAGTACTTC,CASSLQETQYF
TRBV6-1,NA,TRBJ1-2,NA,TGTGCCAGCAGTGAATGGGGGTCTCTTAGTTATGGCTACACCTTC,CASSEWGSLSYGYTF
TRBV29-1,NA,TRBJ1-2,NA,TGCAGCGTTGAAGGGACAAACTATGGCTACACCTTC,CSVEGTNYGYTF
TRBV18,TRBD2,TRBJ2-1,NA,TGTGCCAGCTCACCCCCGGGGGGTCAAAGCTCCTACAATGAGCAGTTCTTC,CASSPPGGQSSYNEQFF
TRBV30,TRBD1,TRBJ2-6,NA,TGTGCCTGGAGCAGGACAGGGGCTGGGGCCAACGTCCTGACTTTC,CAWSRTGAGANVLTF
TRBV7-9,NA,TRBJ1-4,NA,TGTGCCAGCTCCCAGGGTATTGATGAAAAACTGTTTTTT,CASSQGIDEKLFF
TRBV4-1,NA,TRBJ2-5,NA,TGCGCCAGCAGCCCTACAGGAGTACAAGAGACCCAGTACTTC,CASSPTGVQETQYF
TRBV5-5,TRBD1,TRBJ2-7,once,TGTGCCAGCTGGGCCGGGACAGGGGTCTCCGAGCAGTACTTC,CASWAGTGVSEQYF
TRBV5-4,NA,TRBJ2-1,once,TGTGCCAGCAGCTTGAAAGCAGGGGGGCTCAATGAGCAGTTCTTC,CASSLKAGGLNEQFF
TRBV2,NA,TRBJ1-4,NA,TGTGCCAGCAGTGAAACAAGGACACCGGAAAAACTGTTTTTT,CASSETRTPEKLFF
TRBV29-1,TRBD1,TRBJ2-7,NA,TGCAGCGTTGAAGATAACAGGGGAAACTACGAGCAGTACTTC,CSVEDNRGNYEQYF
TRBV25-1,TRBD1,TRBJ1-6,NA,TGTGCCAGCAGTGACGGACAGGGGAATTCACCCCTCCACTTT,CASSDGQGNSPLHF
TRBV10-2,NA,TRBJ2-1,NA,TGCGCCAGCAGGGAAGCAGGGCTTGAGCAGTTCTTC,CASREAGLEQFF
TRBV11-3,NA,TRBJ2-7,NA,TGTGCCAGCAGCCCAGGGCTTCAGAACGAGCAGTACTTC,CASSPGLQNEQYF
TRBV7-2,TRBD2,TRBJ2-1,NA,TGTGCCAGCAGCTTAGACGGCGGGGGGGCCCACAATGAGCAGTTCTTC,CASSLDGGGAHNEQFF
TRBV6-1,TRBD1,TRBJ2-3,NA,TGTGCCAGCAGTGAAGAGGTACAGGGGCCCACAGATACGCAGTATTTT,CASSEEVQGPTDTQYF
TRBV30,TRBD1,TRBJ1-2,NA,TGTGCCTGGAGTGTAAGGAGGGGGCTCGGTGGCTACACCTTC,CAWSVRRGLGGYTF
TRBV14,NA,TRBJ2-2,NA,TGTGCCAGCAGCCAAGTATTGGCTGGTGACACCGGGGAGCTGTTTTTT,CASSQVLAGDTGELFF
TRBV10-3,NA,TRBJ1-3,NA,TGTGCCATCAGTGAGTCCTTGGGGTCTGGAAACACCATATATTTT,CAISESLGSGNTIYF
TRBV20-1,NA,TRBJ2-7,NA,TGCAGTACCGGGCCTAGACGGGAGCAGTACTTC,CSTGPRREQYF
TRBV2,NA,TRBJ2-3,NA,TGTGCCAGCAGTGAAGCGCACGGGGCCGATACGCAGTATTTT,CASSEAHGADTQYF
TRBV9,NA,TRBJ1-1,NA,TGTGCCAGCAGCGTAGATGAGACTGAAGCTTTCTTT,CASSVDETEAFF
TRBV4-2,NA,TRBJ2-3,NA,TGTGCCAGCAGCTACTCCACTGGCACAGATACGCAGTATTTT,CASSYSTGTDTQYF
TRBV9,TRBD2,TRBJ2-3,NA,TGTGCCAGCAGCCCCAGCGGGGGGGCAGATACGCAGTATTTT,CASSPSGGADTQYF
TRBV6-1,TRBD1,TRBJ1-2,NA,TGTGCCAGCAGTACCCGGACAGGGGATTATGGCTACACCTTC,CASSTRTGDYGYTF
TRBV2,TRBD1,TRBJ2-2,NA,TGTGCCAGCAGAACTCCTGGGACAGGTACAATGAACACCGGGGAGCTGTTTTTT,CASRTPGTGTMNTGELFF
TRBV2,NA,TRBJ1-1,NA,TGTGCCAGCACCCCGACAGTGAACACTGAAGCTTTCTTT,CASTPTVNTEAFF
TRBV6-5,NA,TRBJ2-1,NA,TGTGCCAGCAGTTATTTTAGGAGGAGCTCCTACAATGAGCAGTTCTTC,CASSYFRRSSYNEQFF
TRBV18,NA,TRBJ1-2,NA,TGTGCCAGCTCACCCCGGGACCGGGACATTTACTATGGCTACACCTTC,CASSPRDRDIYYGYTF
TRBV27,TRBD1,TRBJ2-1,NA,TGTGCCAGCACTAAGGGACAGGGAGGTTACAATGAGCAGTTCTTC,CASTKGQGGYNEQFF
TRBV5-1,TRBD2,TRBJ2-1,NA,TGCGCCAGCAGCTTGACGGGTCTACTAGCGGGGGCCATAAACAATGAGCAGTTCTTC,CASSLTGLLAGAINNEQFF
TRBV13,NA,TRBJ2-7,NA,TGTGCCAGCAGCTTAGGAGACGAGCAGTACTTC,CASSLGDEQYF
TRBV7-8,NA,TRBJ2-1,once,TGTGCCAGCAGCTTAGAAGGCAGGCAGCAGTTCTTC,CASSLEGRQQFF
TRBV14,NA,TRBJ1-2,NA,TGTGCCAGCAGTCCACTGCACGGGACCCCCTATGGCTACACCTTC,CASSPLHGTPYGYTF
TRBV27,TRBD1,TRBJ2-7,few,TGTGCCAGCAGTCAACCGGGACAGTCCTACGAGCAGTACTTC,CASSQPGQSYEQYF
TRBV4-1,TRBD1,TRBJ1-5,NA,TGCGCCAGCAGCCATCCACAGGGGAGCCAGCCCCAGCATTTT,CASSHPQGSQPQHF